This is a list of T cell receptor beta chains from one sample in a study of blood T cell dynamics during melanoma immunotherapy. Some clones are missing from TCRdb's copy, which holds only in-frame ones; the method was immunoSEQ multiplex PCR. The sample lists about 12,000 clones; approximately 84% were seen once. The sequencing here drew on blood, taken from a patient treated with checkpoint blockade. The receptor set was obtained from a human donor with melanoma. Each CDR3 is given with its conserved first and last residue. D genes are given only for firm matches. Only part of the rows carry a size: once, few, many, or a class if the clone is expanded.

CASSVRPAGDRVNTEAFF TGTGCCAGCAGCGTAAGGCCAGCCGGGGATCGGGTCAACACTGAAGCTTTCTTT TRBJ1-1 NA NA TRBV9
CASSVELANTGELFF TGTGCCAGCAGTGTTGAGTTAGCGAACACCGGGGAGCTGTTTTTT TRBJ2-2 NA NA TRBV2
CASSQRQETQYF TGTGCCAGCAGCCAGCGCCAAGAGACCCAGTACTTC TRBJ2-5 NA NA TRBV6-5
CASSVDPWGGNEQFF TGTGCCAGCAGCGTTGACCCCTGGGGGGGCAATGAGCAGTTCTTC TRBJ2-1 NA TRBD2 TRBV9
CASSLALAGGQNEQFF TGTGCCAGCAGCTTAGCGCTAGCGGGGGGGCAGAATGAGCAGTTCTTC TRBJ2-1 NA TRBD2 TRBV7-8
CSARDKETQYF TGCAGTGCTAGAGATAAAGAGACCCAGTACTTC TRBJ2-5 NA NA TRBV20-1
CASSSLGREPETQYF TGTGCCAGCAGCTCCCTCGGACGCGAACCAGAGACCCAGTACTTC TRBJ2-5 once NA TRBV5-4
CASSRVTGLGNTIYF TGTGCCAGCAGCCGAGTGACAGGGCTTGGAAACACCATATATTTT TRBJ1-3 NA TRBD1 TRBV7-8
CASSRGPAYNEQFF TGTGCCAGCAGTCGGGGACCCGCCTACAATGAGCAGTTCTTC TRBJ2-1 NA NA TRBV6-5
CAFARSATNEKLFF TGTGCCTTTGCCCGATCTGCAACTAATGAAAAACTGTTTTTT TRBJ1-4 NA NA TRBV30
CASSSQRGTYNEQFF TGTGCCAGCAGCTCACAGCGGGGGACGTACAATGAGCAGTTCTTC TRBJ2-1 NA TRBD2 TRBV11-2
CASSSSGGRQETQYF TGTGCCAGCAGCTCTAGCGGGGGGCGCCAAGAGACCCAGTACTTC TRBJ2-5 NA TRBD2 TRBV7-9
CASSPEPKQGQETQYF TGTGCCAGCAGCCCAGAACCCAAACAGGGCCAAGAGACCCAGTACTTC TRBJ2-5 NA NA TRBV7-2
CASSQVSSSYNSPLHF TGCGCCAGCAGCCAAGTCTCTTCTTCCTATAATTCACCCCTCCACTTT TRBJ1-6 NA NA TRBV4-1
CASSIDLMGGELFF TGTGCCAGTAGTATAGATCTAATGGGCGGGGAGCTGTTTTTT TRBJ2-2 NA NA TRBV19
CASSDLHGISGNTIYF TGTGCCAGCAGTGACCTCCACGGTATCTCTGGAAACACCATATATTTT TRBJ1-3 NA NA TRBV6-1
CSVGWGDVRQETQYF TGCAGCGTTGGATGGGGAGACGTGCGCCAAGAGACCCAGTACTTC TRBJ2-5 once NA TRBV29-1
CASSSEQSNYGYTF TGTGCCAGCAGCTCCGAACAAAGTAACTATGGCTACACCTTC TRBJ1-2 NA NA TRBV11-2
CASGQGSATGELFF TGTGCCAGCGGACAGGGTTCGGCCACCGGGGAGCTGTTTTTT TRBJ2-2 NA TRBD1 TRBV19
CAINNRETNTEAFF TGTGCCATCAATAACCGGGAGACGAACACTGAAGCTTTCTTT TRBJ1-1 once NA TRBV10-3
CASRVTDTQYF TGTGCCAGCAGGGTTACAGATACGCAGTATTTT TRBJ2-3 NA NA TRBV6-1
CASSLKRTGNLYGYTF TGTGCCAGTAGTCTCAAGCGGACAGGGAACCTCTATGGCTACACCTTC TRBJ1-2 NA TRBD1 TRBV19
CASSLTGNTGELFF TGTGCCAGCAGCTTAACGGGTAACACCGGGGAGCTGTTTTTT TRBJ2-2 NA NA TRBV7-6